The 23 T cell receptor beta chains presented below share a single source sample, sequenced in a study of shared clonotypes between healthy human individuals. TCRdb's table, derived via immunoSEQ multiplex PCR, lists solely in-frame clones and lacks some. The sample has roughly 2,300,000 clones; 92% are singletons. Sequenced input: naive CD4+ T cells from PBMCs. Subset indicated: CD45RA+ positively selected. These receptors were collected from a man in his late teens or twenties in good health. Some clones in this sample may be carry-over from other donors' samples.

This chain links TRBV18 with TRBJ1-3; 7 bases align to TRBD1. The junction had 16 bases not matched to a gene; V was cut back by 8 bases and J by 0 bases. The CDR3 is made up of 18 amino acids. Germline V gives CDR1 KGHSH, CDR2 LQKENI. In DNA, the CDR3 is TGTGCCAGCCGAGGCATATGGGGGACAGCCAGCTCTGGAAACACCATATATTTT. Amino acids: CASRGIWGTASSGNTIYF. Full variable domain (outside the CDR3, taken from reference TRBV18 and TRBJ1-3): NAGVMQNPRHLVRRRGQEARLRCSPMKGHSHVYWYRQLPEEGLKFMVYLQKENIIDESGMPKERFSAEFPKEGPSILRIQQVVRGDSAAYFCASRGIWGTASSGNTIYFGEGSWLTVV.

This CDR3 reads CASANRDYFTDTQYF. The CDR3 bases are TGCGCCAGCGCGAACAGGGACTATTTCACAGATACGCAGTATTTT. The V gene is TRBV4-3, the J gene TRBJ2-3; TRBD2 might be the D (7 bases). V was trimmed by 8 bases and J by 2 bases, leaving 17 bases between them. The CDR3 contains 15 residues. Germline V gene lookup returns CDR1 LGHNA and CDR2 YSLEER.

The chain has TRBV7-3 and TRBJ1-3; no reliable D call. CDR3 length equals 10 residues. V lost 6 bases and J 6 bases, leaving 3 bases between the germline ends. Germline CDR1 reads SGHTA; CDR2 reads FQGTGA. CDR3 nucleotide sequence: TGTGCCAGCAGAAAAAACACCATATATTTT. It codes for CASRKNTIYF.

This chain uses TRBV28 with TRBJ2-7, with D perhaps matching TRBD1 or TRBD2 (5 bases each). The CDR3 spans 13 residues. Trimming pared 8 bases from V and 2 bases from J, leaving 13 bases between. Germline V lookup: CDR1 MDHEN, CDR2 SYDVKM. CDR3 in DNA: TGTGCCAGCCGCCCAGGGACGACCTACGAGCAGTACTTC. Its protein product is CASRPGTTYEQYF. Using reference TRBV28 and TRBJ2-7 for the parts outside the CDR3, the full variable domain is DVKVTQSSRYLVKRTGEKVFLECVQDMDHENMFWYRQDPGLGLRLIYFSYDVKMKEKGDIPEGYSVSREKKERFSLILESASTNQTSMYLCASRPGTTYEQYFGPGTRLTVT.

The sample holds one count of this clone. This sequence joins TRBV7-6 and TRBJ2-7; a weak D match, TRBD2 (6 bases). CDR3 length: 15 residues. V lost 3 bases, J lost 0 bases, and 12 bases lay in between. Germline CDR1 reads SGHVS; CDR2 reads FNYEAQ. CDR3 protein: CASSLGLTSSYEQYF. Written as DNA, the CDR3 is TGTGCCAGCAGCTTGGGACTCACGAGCTCCTACGAGCAGTACTTC.

V and J are TRBV5-4 and TRBJ2-1, with D unresolved. Trimming took off 2 bases at V and 8 bases at J, with 17 bases between the two ends. CDR3 length: 15 residues. CDR1 and CDR2 (germline): SGHNT, YYREEE (reference sequence). CDR3 nucleotide sequence: TGTGCCAGCAGCTTAGGTCAATCGGGTCTGGATGAGCAGTTCTTC. Translating gives CASSLGQSGLDEQFF.

This clone has a single count. The V and J genes are TRBV29-1 and TRBJ2-5; the D call may be TRBD1 or TRBD2 (5 bases each). The CDR3 sequence is 13 residues long. Trimming left V 7 bases short and J 2 bases short, with 14 bases between. Per germline, CDR1 SQVTM and CDR2 ANQGSEA. DNA for the CDR3: TGCAGCGCAAAGAGGGGACCACAAGAGACCCAGTACTTC. Its translation: CSAKRGPQETQYF.

The genes are TRBV6-1 and TRBJ1-5; D might be TRBD1 (6 bases). Germline CDR1 MNHNS, CDR2 SASEGT. The V and J ends lost 8 bases and 5 bases respectively, with 19 bases between them. The CDR3 runs 15 residues. The CDR3 is CASVELGTLHQPQHF. DNA of the CDR3: TGTGCCAGCGTAGAACTCGGGACACTTCATCAGCCCCAGCATTTT.

Comment on this clone: The junction does not match germline at one end; this may be a read error. This chain links TRBV18 with TRBJ1-6, with D uncertain. This CDR3 contains 14 residues. Germline lookup yields CDR1 KGHSH and CDR2 LQKENI. The DNA for the CDR3 is TGTGCCAGCTCACCAAACTCCTTTAATTCACCCCTCCACTTT. It is translated as CASSPNSFNSPLHF.

The chain is built from TRBV5-6 and TRBJ1-1; tentative D call: TRBD1 (5 bases). The CDR3 is 13 residues long. The germline V gene encodes CDR1 SGHDT and CDR2 YYEEEE. Trimming removed 7 bases at V and 6 bases at J, with 16 bases between. CDR3 sequence: CASQSSRAAEAFF. CDR3 bases: TGTGCCAGCCAGTCGAGCAGGGCGGCTGAAGCTTTCTTT.

The rearrangement links TRBV5-1 to TRBJ2-1; D could derive from TRBD1 or TRBD2 (5 bases each). Germline CDR1 and CDR2: SGHRS and YFSETQ. The CDR3 has 15 residues. V was cut by 4 bases and J by 2 bases, with 13 bases left in between. The CDR3 sequence: CASSLGDGTYNEQFF. CDR3 in DNA: TGCGCCAGCAGCCTAGGGGACGGAACCTACAATGAGCAGTTCTTC.

The gene calls are TRBV27 and TRBJ1-2, with a tentative D call TRBD1 (5 bases). V lost 6 bases to trimming and J lost 6 bases, with 14 bases between them. Germline CDR1 MNHEY, CDR2 SMNVEV (reference sequence). This CDR3 has 13 residues. The CDR3 region is CASRFTGTNGYTF. The CDR3, as DNA: TGTGCCAGCAGGTTTACAGGAACAAATGGCTACACCTTC.

The genes are TRBV18 and TRBJ2-3, with 7 nucleotides matching TRBD1. Germline V gene lookup returns CDR1 KGHSH and CDR2 LQKENI. With 2 bases clipped from V and 0 bases from J, the junction kept 2 bases outside the gene matches. This CDR3 region has 15 residues. The CDR3 DNA is TGTGCCAGCTCACCAAAGGACAGGAGCACAGATACGCAGTATTTT. The encoded protein is CASSPKDRSTDTQYF. Full variable domain (outside the CDR3, taken from reference TRBV18 and TRBJ2-3): NAGVMQNPRHLVRRRGQEARLRCSPMKGHSHVYWYRQLPEEGLKFMVYLQKENIIDESGMPKERFSAEFPKEGPSILRIQQVVRGDSAAYFCASSPKDRSTDTQYFGPGTRLTVL.

The chain links TRBV11-2 to TRBJ1-1; no clear D. The germline gives CDR1 SGHAT, CDR2 FQNNGV. The CDR3 has 18 residues. V was pared by 0 bases and J by 5 bases, with 22 bases between. In DNA form, the CDR3 reads TGTGCCAGCAGCTTAGATCCCGGTATGCGGGCGGCATCGACTGAAGCTTTCTTT. Translated, it gives CASSLDPGMRAASTEAFF. The full variable domain, with the rest looked up from reference TRBV11-2 and TRBJ1-1, is EAGVAQSPRYKIIEKRQSVAFWCNPISGHATLYWYQQILGQGPKLLIQFQNNGVVDDSQLPKDRFSAERLKGVDSTLKIQPAKLEDSAVYLCASSLDPGMRAASTEAFFGQGTRLTVV.

This rearrangement joins TRBV27 to TRBJ2-7; D ambiguous. Germline V CDR1 and CDR2: MNHEY, SMNVEV (reference sequence). The CDR3 length is 12 residues. V dropped 10 bases and J dropped 2 bases, with 12 bases sitting between them. DNA of the CDR3: TGTGCCACCTCGGACGGAACCTACGAGCAGTACTTC. This codes for CATSDGTYEQYF.

The chain carries TRBV11-1 and TRBJ2-7, with a weak D call TRBD1 (5 bases). V was trimmed by 0 bases and J by 3 bases, leaving 9 bases between them. Per germline, CDR1 SGHAT and CDR2 FQDESV (reference sequence). This CDR3 region has 14 residues. Written as DNA, the CDR3 is TGTGCCAGCAGCTTAGCCCCGACAGTCTACGAGCAGTACTTC. Amino acids: CASSLAPTVYEQYF.

The chain carries TRBV2 and TRBJ1-4; D is undetermined. The CDR3 covers 15 residues. CDR1 SNHLY and CDR2 FYNNEI come from the germline V gene. The V gene lost 4 bases and the J gene lost 0 bases, with 9 bases spanning the gap. The CDR3 bases are TGTGCCAGCAGTGTAACAGCCGCAACTAATGAAAAACTGTTTTTT. This translates into CASSVTAATNEKLFF.

Note on this clone: Other nucleotide sequences from this sample produce the same CDR3. This rearrangement joins TRBV7-9 to TRBJ1-3, with 7 bases lining up with TRBD1. The germline gives CDR1 SEHNR, CDR2 FQNEAQ (reference sequence). With V trimmed by 4 bases and J by 2 bases, 2 bases remained unmatched. The CDR3 totals 14 residues. DNA for the CDR3: TGTGCCAGCAGCTCCGGGACAGCTGGAAACACCATATATTTT. Amino acid sequence: CASSSGTAGNTIYF.

V and J are TRBV5-1 and TRBJ2-7; 8 bases are shared with TRBD2. This CDR3 region has 16 residues. CDR1 is SGHRS, CDR2 YFSETQ, per germline. Losses at the gene ends were 0 bases for V and 2 bases for J; bases not matched to a gene: 7. CDR3 loop: CASSLAGGALTYEQYF. CDR3 coding DNA: TGCGCCAGCAGCTTGGCGGGGGGGGCCCTAACCTACGAGCAGTACTTC.

The CDR3 DNA sequence: TGTGCCAGCAGCCTCAAGACGGGGACTAGCGGGAGGGCAACAGATACGCAGTATTTT. Translated, it gives CASSLKTGTSGRATDTQYF. The rearrangement links TRBV4-2 to TRBJ2-3; 16 bases align to TRBD2. Germline V CDR1 and CDR2: LGHNA, YNFKEQ. V shed 4 bases, J shed 3 bases, and the junction held 10 bases outside the gene matches. CDR3 length equals 19 residues.

About this clone itself: Distinct nucleotide sequences in the sample also encode this CDR3. J is TRBJ2-7 and V is TRBV27, with a possible D match to TRBD2 (6 bases). The length of the CDR3 is 14 residues. The V gene's germline CDR1 is MNHEY and CDR2 SMNVEV (reference sequence). Deletions cut 1 base from V and 0 bases from J, with 7 bases between. CDR3 sequence: CASSLLGGSYEQYF. The CDR3, as DNA: TGTGCCAGCAGTTTATTGGGGGGCTCCTACGAGCAGTACTTC.

The chain has TRBV7-2 and TRBJ2-1; 7 nucleotides agree with TRBD2. Germline CDR1 reads SGHTA; CDR2 reads FQGNSA. This CDR3 is 14 amino acids long. The J segment lost 10 bases and the V segment lost 5 bases, leaving 11 bases of the junction unmatched. This CDR3 reads CASSPSWTGGEQFF. The CDR3, as DNA: TGTGCCAGCAGCCCGAGTTGGACCGGGGGGGAGCAGTTCTTC.

The chain employs TRBV7-6 and TRBJ2-1; 10 nucleotides align to TRBD2. V lost 4 bases, J lost 4 bases, and 7 bases stayed unmatched. Germline V gene lookup returns CDR1 SGHVS and CDR2 FNYEAQ. The CDR3 has 16 amino acids. CDR3 sequence (DNA): TGTGCCAGCAGCTCACTTAGCGGGAGGCTTTACAATGAGCAGTTCTTC. It translates to CASSSLSGRLYNEQFF.